This T cell receptor (beta chain) was sequenced in a study of response to subunit inactivated influenza vaccine. Germline CDR1 SQVTM, CDR2 ANQGSEA. Trimming cost V 3 bases and J 6 bases; bases outside gene matches: 7. This CDR3 spans 14 amino acids. This clonotype was seen a handful of times. TCRdb re-derived calls from the RT-PCR reads in MiXCR, one entry per CDR3 protein. Here the sample spans around 520,000 distinct CDR3 sequences, approximately 12% being singletons. The chain couples TRBV29-1 to TRBJ2-1; TRBD1 agrees at 8 bases. This clonotype was obtained from a man aged 50-60 years who received an inactivated influenza vaccine. This specimen was PBMCs from blood, taken on the day of vaccination. The DNA of the CDR3 is TGCAGCGTTGAGGGGAGACAGGGGTCCAATGAGCAGTTCTTC. It specifies CSVEGRQGSNEQFF.